Listed here are 21 T cell receptor beta chains from one sample, sequenced in a study of T cell changes during pregnancy in multiple sclerosis (dated by TCRdb to between 2018 and 2021). Library preparation was by the immunoSEQ multiplex PCR assay. The immuneACCESS repertoire file appears here via TCRdb, limited to in-frame rearrangements. These files lack a portion of the clones; in checked studies, under half of the deficit traces to unresolved V genes, and the cause of the others is not known. The sample table lists 25,000 to 30,000 clones, 85% to 95% of them with a count of one. Together, the top ten hold around 0.43% of the sample. Here the sequenced sample was CD4+ T cells from peripheral blood mononuclear cells, taken after pregnancy. These receptors were taken from a female donor with multiple sclerosis, enrolled in a pregnancy study.

This clone was observed a handful of times. This chain connects TRBV9 to TRBJ2-2; D not certain. This CDR3 is 14 amino acids long. Per germline, CDR1 SGDLS and CDR2 YYNGEE. The V and J ends lost 0 bases and 7 bases respectively, with 10 bases between them. The CDR3 sequence is CASSVELVGGELFF. The CDR3 bases are TGTGCCAGCAGCGTAGAATTAGTTGGCGGGGAGCTGTTTTTT.

This chain joins TRBV18 and TRBJ2-7, with 11 positions matching TRBD1. CDR1 and CDR2 (germline): KGHSH, LQKENI. The CDR3 has 17 amino acids. J was trimmed by 5 bases and V by 2 bases; bases with no gene match: 11. This CDR3 reads CASSPLGYGTGGNEQYF. The DNA of the CDR3 is TGTGCCAGCTCACCATTAGGATACGGGACAGGGGGTAACGAGCAGTACTTC.

This sequence joins TRBV7-9 and TRBJ1-2; a weak D match, TRBD1 (6 bases). The CDR3 covers 15 residues. CDR1 and CDR2 (germline): SEHNR, FQNEAQ (reference sequence). Trimming took 4 bases from V and 0 from J, leaving 12 bases between them. The DNA of the CDR3 is TGTGCCAGCAGCTATTTGACAGGATCTAACTATGGCTACACCTTC. Amino acid sequence: CASSYLTGSNYGYTF.

This sequence joins TRBV4-2 and TRBJ2-3; 7 bases line up with TRBD2. V lost 1 base and J lost 1; bases outside the gene matches: 8. Germline V CDR1 and CDR2: LGHNA, YNFKEQ. The CDR3 has 17 residues. The CDR3 spells CASSQVVSGVGTDTQYF. In DNA form, the CDR3 reads TGTGCCAGCAGCCAAGTAGTAAGCGGGGTTGGCACAGATACGCAGTATTTT.

This sequence joins TRBV29-1 and TRBJ1-1, with D perhaps matching TRBD1 (5 bases). The CDR3 is 13 residues long. CDR1 is SQVTM and CDR2 is ANQGSEA in the germline V gene. V was cut by 4 bases and J by 1 base, with 10 bases left in between. This chain's CDR3 is CSVVGRANTEAFF. The DNA for the CDR3 is TGCAGCGTTGTGGGCAGGGCGAACACTGAAGCTTTCTTT.

This chain uses TRBV19 with TRBJ1-2; D gene ambiguous. Germline V gene lookup returns CDR1 LNHDA and CDR2 SQIVND (reference sequence). V lost 8 bases to trimming and J lost 4 bases, with 8 bases between them. CDR3 length: 11 residues. The CDR3 DNA reads TGTGCCAGTGCCGGGATCTATGGCTACACCTTC. Amino acid sequence: CASAGIYGYTF.

The table lists this clone with a count of one. V is TRBV9 and J is TRBJ1-2; TRBD1 matches at 7 bases. The CDR3 is 17 residues long. The germline V gene encodes CDR1 SGDLS and CDR2 YYNGEE. Losses at the gene ends were 0 bases for V and 4 bases for J; bases not matched to a gene: 12. DNA for the CDR3: TGTGCCAGCAGCGTAGAAGGTTTTGAGGGGGCAGGCTATGGCTACACCTTC. It specifies CASSVEGFEGAGYGYTF. Full variable domain (remainder filled in from reference TRBV9 and TRBJ1-2): DSGVTQTPKHLITATGQRVTLRCSPRSGDLSVYWYQQSLDQGLQFLIQYYNGEERAKGNILERFSAQQFPDLHSELNLSSLELGDSALYFCASSVEGFEGAGYGYTFGSGTRLTVV.

J is TRBJ1-1 and V is TRBV2, with D perhaps TRBD1 (5 bases). Germline V CDR1 and CDR2: SNHLY, FYNNEI. CDR3 length equals 11 residues. Trimming stripped 4 bases from V and 7 bases from J, with 7 bases between. Here the CDR3 reads CASSVRGEAFF. The CDR3 nucleotides read TGTGCCAGCAGTGTTAGGGGTGAAGCTTTCTTT.

V usage is TRBV4-3 and J usage is TRBJ2-3; weak D call: TRBD2 (6 bases). The CDR3 covers 17 residues. V gave up 2 bases and J gave up 0 bases, with 15 bases separating them. Germline V CDR1 and CDR2: LGHNA, YSLEER. The CDR3 loop reads CASSQRGMGGSTDTQYF. In nucleotides, the CDR3 is TGCGCCAGCAGCCAACGGGGTATGGGGGGTAGCACAGATACGCAGTATTTT.

The chain recombines TRBV7-7 with TRBJ2-2; no clear D. CDR3 length: 12 residues. Trimming took off 7 bases at V and 6 bases at J, with 9 bases between the two ends. CDR1 and CDR2 (germline): SSHAT, FNYEAQ (reference sequence). This CDR3 is CASKSVSGELFF. CDR3 sequence (DNA): TGTGCCAGCAAATCAGTCTCCGGGGAGCTGTTTTTT.

The rearrangement uses TRBV5-1 and TRBJ1-4, with TRBD1 identical over 7 bases. J gave up 3 bases and V 4 bases, and 3 bases lay outside the gene matches. The CDR3 loop spans 14 amino acids. CDR1 and CDR2 (germline): SGHRS, YFSETQ. The CDR3 coding sequence is TGCGCCAGCAGCCTCGACAGGGCTAATGAAAAACTGTTTTTT. Its translation: CASSLDRANEKLFF. Full variable domain (remainder filled in from reference TRBV5-1 and TRBJ1-4): KAGVTQTPRYLIKTRGQQVTLSCSPISGHRSVSWYQQTPGQGLQFLFEYFSETQRNKGNFPGRFSGRQFSNSRSEMNVSTLELGDSALYLCASSLDRANEKLFFGSGTQLSVL.

For the CDR3, the DNA is TGTGCCATCAGTGAGTCCCCTACAGGGGATAATGAAAAACTGTTTTTT. This encodes CAISESPTGDNEKLFF. The chain recombines TRBV10-3 with TRBJ1-4, with 7 nucleotides matching TRBD1. With V trimmed by 0 bases and J by 4 bases, 5 bases remained unmatched. The CDR3 is 16 amino acids. CDR1 and CDR2 (germline): ENHRY, SYGVKD.

The genes are TRBV4-1 and TRBJ2-5, with 12 bases that match TRBD2. V was clipped by 4 bases and J by 2 bases; unmatched bases: 2. The germline CDR1 and CDR2 sequences are MGHRA and YSYEKL. CDR3 length equals 15 residues. CDR3 loop: CASSLGTSGQETQYF. DNA of the CDR3: TGCGCCAGCAGCCTCGGGACTAGCGGGCAAGAGACCCAGTACTTC.

This chain uses TRBV30 with TRBJ2-1, with 9 bases that match TRBD2. V lost 1 base to trimming and J lost 8 bases; unmatched junction nucleotides: 6. Germline V gene sequence: CDR1 GTSNPN, CDR2 SVGIG (reference sequence). The CDR3 has 14 amino acids. DNA for the CDR3: TGTGCCTGGAGTGCCGGGACTAGCCCCCATGAGCAGTTCTTC. Its protein product is CAWSAGTSPHEQFF.

The chain employs TRBV30 and TRBJ1-5; no clear D. This CDR3 has 14 amino acids. Germline V CDR1 and CDR2: GTSNPN, SVGIG (reference sequence). With 2 bases removed from V and 1 base from J, the gap between germline ends came to 9 bases. The CDR3 region is CAWSIGMSNQPQHF. As DNA, the CDR3 is TGTGCCTGGAGTATCGGTATGAGCAATCAGCCCCAGCATTTT.

V and J are TRBV11-2 and TRBJ1-2, with a weak D call TRBD1 (5 bases). The V end lost 1 base, the J end lost 4 bases, and 7 bases lay between the germline ends. Germline V gene lookup returns CDR1 SGHAT and CDR2 FQNNGV. CDR3 size: 13 residues. CDR3 loop: CASSLGGVYGYTF. The DNA of the CDR3 is TGTGCCAGCAGCTTAGGGGGGGTCTATGGCTACACCTTC.

The chain uses TRBV5-4 and TRBJ1-4; D remains ambiguous. The CDR3 sequence is 15 residues long. Germline CDR1 is SGHNT and CDR2 is YYREEE (reference sequence). V lost 0 bases to trimming and J lost 0 bases, with 6 bases between them. In nucleotides, the CDR3 is TGTGCCAGCAGCTTGGACGCTACAACTAATGAAAAACTGTTTTTT. Its translation is CASSLDATTNEKLFF.

The rearrangement links TRBV7-9 to TRBJ2-2; TRBD1 matches 8 bases. Per germline, CDR1 SEHNR and CDR2 FQNEAQ (reference sequence). V was pared by 5 bases and J by 4 bases, with 6 bases of the junction left unmatched. This CDR3 has 15 residues. CDR3 region: CASSPGQEATGELFF. CDR3 DNA: TGTGCCAGCAGCCCGGGACAGGAGGCCACCGGGGAGCTGTTTTTT.

The V call is TRBV5-1, the J call TRBJ2-3; TRBD2 matches 11 bases. Trimming cost V 4 bases and J 6 bases; bases outside gene matches: 13. This CDR3 has 17 residues. The germline V gene has CDR1 SGHRS and CDR2 YFSETQ. CDR3 bases: TGCGCCAGCAGCCGACAGGGGGTAGCGGGGGGGTCCGATACGCAGTATTTT. This sequence encodes CASSRQGVAGGSDTQYF. The whole variable domain, filled in from reference TRBV5-1 and TRBJ2-3, reads KAGVTQTPRYLIKTRGQQVTLSCSPISGHRSVSWYQQTPGQGLQFLFEYFSETQRNKGNFPGRFSGRQFSNSRSEMNVSTLELGDSALYLCASSRQGVAGGSDTQYFGPGTRLTVL.

The gene calls are TRBV27 and TRBJ2-3; the match to TRBD1 covers 10 bases. V dropped 4 bases and J dropped 7; count of bases not matched to a gene: 11. CDR1 is MNHEY, CDR2 SMNVEV, per germline (reference sequence). This CDR3 has 16 residues. CDR3 in DNA: TGTGCCAGCAGTTCCTCCGGACAGGGGGTAGAACATACGCAGTATTTT. It encodes CASSSSGQGVEHTQYF.

The V call is TRBV4-2, the J call TRBJ2-2, with 12 bases lining up with TRBD2. J gave up 13 bases and V 1 base, and 13 bases lay outside the gene matches. The CDR3 runs to 17 residues. Per germline, CDR1 LGHNA and CDR2 YNFKEQ. For the CDR3, the DNA is TGTGCCAGCAGCCAAGGGACTAGCGGGGCTTCCGGCGGTTCGCTGTTTTTT. Translated: CASSQGTSGASGGSLFF.